This passage covers 24 T cell receptor beta chains from one sample sequenced in a study of blood T cells in healthy people across ages. It was with a sample-barcoded 5' primer and a J-beta primer mix that a second PCR of about 7 to 12 cycles was run. MiXCR was run by TCRdb on the 5' RACE reads, yielding one entry per CDR3 protein. The data show under 1 million distinct CDR3 sequences, roughly 44% seen once. What was sequenced was blood. These receptors were obtained from a man aged 55 to 70 in good health.

This rearrangement joins TRBV5-6 to TRBJ1-4; 9 nucleotides align to TRBD1. Germline V gene data show CDR1 as SGHDT and CDR2 as YYEEEE. V lost 6 bases to trimming and J lost 10 bases; unmatched junction nucleotides: 7. The CDR3 extends over 13 amino acids. CDR3 sequence reads: CASTRGQGGKLFF. The CDR3, as DNA: TGTGCCAGCACCAGGGGACAGGGTGGAAAACTGTTTTTT.

This clonotype was seen many times. This chain joins TRBV29-1 and TRBJ2-7; 7 bases agree with TRBD1. The V gene's germline CDR1 is SQVTM and CDR2 ANQGSEA. The CDR3 contains 12 residues. Losses at the gene ends were 7 bases for V and 3 bases for J; bases not matched to a gene: 6. CDR3 protein: CSARDRNYEQYF. In DNA form, the CDR3 reads TGCAGCGCTCGGGACAGAAACTACGAGCAGTACTTC.

The rearrangement uses TRBV5-6 and TRBJ1-2; possible D gene TRBD1, 6 bases. In germline, CDR1 is SGHDT, CDR2 YYEEEE. The CDR3 loop spans 16 amino acids. V was pared by 0 bases and J by 0 bases, with 12 bases between. CDR3 sequence: CASSLEGVGSNYGYTF. CDR3 nucleotides: TGTGCCAGCAGCTTGGAGGGGGTTGGATCTAACTATGGCTACACCTTC.

The rearrangement links TRBV11-2 to TRBJ2-3, with 7 nucleotides matching TRBD2. With 5 bases clipped from V and 2 bases from J, the junction kept 7 bases outside the gene matches. From germline, CDR1 is SGHAT and CDR2 FQNNGV. This CDR3 spans 15 amino acids. The DNA of the CDR3 is TGTGCCAGCAGCGGGGTCGGGGGGTTCACAGATACGCAGTATTTT. Protein product: CASSGVGGFTDTQYF.

Details on this clonotype: The junction does not match germline at one end; this may be a read error. The rearrangement uses TRBV7-6 and TRBJ2-1, with D tentatively TRBD2 (6 bases). The CDR3 is 15 amino acids. Looked up from germline, CDR1 is SGHVS and CDR2 is FNYEAQ. The chain's CDR3 is CASTPGLLSSNEQFF. CDR3 bases: TGTGCCAGCACCCCGGGACTTTTATCCTCCAATGAGCAGTTCTTC.

This CDR3 reads CASTPGLAGGPYEQYF. In DNA, the CDR3 is TGTGCCAGCACCCCGGGACTAGCGGGAGGCCCCTACGAGCAGTACTTC. The J gene is TRBJ2-7, the V gene TRBV27, with 15 nucleotides matching TRBD2. Germline V lookup: CDR1 MNHEY, CDR2 SMNVEV (reference sequence). Trimming took 7 bases from V and 2 from J; bases not matched to a gene: 6. There are 16 residues in the CDR3.

The chain combines TRBV21-1 with TRBJ2-6; TRBD1, the table's D call, was not compared with the DNA. TRBV21-1 is designated a pseudogene. This CDR3 has 18 amino acids. Here the CDR3 reads CASSMLRTASSGANVLTF. For the CDR3, the DNA is TGTGCCAGCAGCATGTTAAGGACAGCCAGCTCTGGGGCCAACGTCCTGACTTTC.

The chain has TRBV7-2 and TRBJ2-7, with a weak D call TRBD2 (6 bases). Trimming left V 2 bases short and J 4 bases short, with 18 bases between. CDR1 SGHTA and CDR2 FQGNSA come from the germline V gene. CDR3 size: 16 residues. CDR3 region: CASSLIGGGERYEQYF. The CDR3, as DNA: TGTGCCAGCAGCTTAATAGGAGGAGGGGAGAGATACGAGCAGTACTTC.

J is TRBJ2-1 and V is TRBV20-1; D might be TRBD2 (6 bases). The CDR3 has 11 amino acids. The germline CDR1 and CDR2 sequences are DFQATT and SNEGSKA (reference sequence). V lost 8 bases, J lost 12 bases, and 17 bases lay in between. The CDR3 DNA is TGCAGTTACTCCCGGGACTCGAGGCAGTTCTTC. Encoded protein: CSYSRDSRQFF.

A word on this clonotype: Since a much larger clone is just one base distant, this may be a read error. The rearrangement links TRBV5-5 to TRBJ2-1, with a weak D call TRBD1 (6 bases). CDR3 length: 14 amino acids. Germline V lookup: CDR1 SGHKS, CDR2 YYEKEE (reference sequence). CDR3 sequence: CASSLLDTRGERFF. The CDR3 nucleotides read TGTGCCAGCAGCTTGTTAGACACCAGGGGTGAGCGGTTCTTC.

J is TRBJ2-1 and V is TRBV25-1; possibly TRBD1 for D (6 bases). CDR1 MGHDK and CDR2 SYGVNS come from the germline V gene. This CDR3 contains 11 residues. The V and J ends lost 7 bases and 7 bases respectively, with 8 bases between them. The CDR3 region is CASTGANEQFF. CDR3 DNA: TGTGCCAGCACAGGGGCGAATGAGCAGTTCTTC.

V and J are TRBV7-2 and TRBJ2-2; D may match TRBD1 or TRBD2 (6 bases each). The V end was cut by 2 bases, the J end by 5 bases, with 12 bases between. This CDR3 is 15 amino acids long. Germline V CDR1 and CDR2: SGHTA, FQGNSA. The CDR3 DNA reads as TGTGCCAGCAGCTTAAGGGGGGTCCGGACCGGGGAGCTGTTTTTT. It specifies CASSLRGVRTGELFF.

This clonotype was seen a few times. The chain employs TRBV7-3 and TRBJ2-1, with TRBD1 as a possible D gene (6 bases). The germline CDR1 and CDR2 sequences are SGHTA and FQGTGA. The CDR3 has 12 residues. V was clipped by 5 bases and J by 7 bases, with 9 bases between them. CDR3 in amino acids: CASSNTGNEQFF. The CDR3 nucleotides read TGTGCCAGCAGCAATACAGGGAATGAGCAGTTCTTC.

The V call is TRBV11-1, the J call TRBJ2-4; D not certain. The DNA end lines up better with TRBJ2-7; the J call may be wrong. Germline loops: CDR1 SGHAT, CDR2 FQDESV (reference sequence). The CDR3 is 12 amino acids. CDR3 region: CASSPLDGEQYF. The DNA for the CDR3 is TGTGCCAGCAGCCCTCTGGATGGCGAGCAGTACTTC.

This clonotype was observed a handful of times. The V gene is TRBV6-2 or TRBV6-3, the J gene TRBJ2-5, with D perhaps TRBD1 or TRBD2 (5 bases each). Germline V gene sequence: CDR1 MNHEY, CDR2 SVGEGT. The CDR3 has 14 amino acids. Trimming stripped 6 bases from V and 1 base from J, with 12 bases between. Here the CDR3 reads CASSITGTQETQYF. CDR3 sequence (DNA): TGTGCCAGCAGCATCACGGGGACCCAAGAGACCCAGTACTTC.

This clonotype was observed a handful of times. This CDR3 is CSAGGVNNEQFF. Written as DNA, the CDR3 is TGCAGTGCAGGGGGCGTAAACAATGAGCAGTTCTTC. V is TRBV20-1 and J is TRBJ2-1; TRBD1 matches at 7 bases. Germline values: CDR1 DFQATT, CDR2 SNEGSKA (reference sequence). This CDR3 comprises 12 residues. V was pared by 6 bases and J by 5 bases, with 4 bases of the junction left unmatched.

CDR3 DNA sequence: TGTGCCAGCAGTTCCCCCTTCCGAGGGGGGAGCACAGATACGCAGTATTTT. Translated, it gives CASSSPFRGGSTDTQYF. V usage is TRBV6-5 and J usage is TRBJ2-3; tentatively, D is TRBD1 or TRBD2 (6 bases each). Germline CDR1 is MNHEY and CDR2 is SVGAGI. The CDR3 covers 17 residues. Trimming shortened V by 4 bases and J by 0 bases, and 17 bases separated the two germline ends.

The CDR3 spells CASSPLRGEQYF. In nucleotides, the CDR3 is TGTGCCAGCAGCCCCCTAAGGGGCGAGCAGTACTTC. The V gene is TRBV7-9, the J gene TRBJ2-7; D might be TRBD1 (5 bases). Trimming removed 5 bases from V and 6 bases from J, with 11 bases in between. Germline-derived CDR1 and CDR2 are SEHNR and FQNEAQ (reference sequence). There are 12 residues in the CDR3.

A single count supports this clonotype. The gene calls are TRBV27 and TRBJ1-1, with a weak D call TRBD1 (5 bases). With 8 bases removed from V and 0 bases from J, the gap between germline ends came to 7 bases. Per the germline V gene, CDR1 is MNHEY and CDR2 is SMNVEV (reference sequence). The CDR3 has 12 residues. CDR3 nucleotide sequence: TGTGCCAGCGCGGGGGTGAACACTGAAGCTTTCTTT. Translated, it gives CASAGVNTEAFF.

This chain links TRBV2 with TRBJ1-6, with 10 nucleotides matching TRBD1. Germline V gene lookup returns CDR1 SNHLY and CDR2 FYNNEI. CDR3 length: 14 residues. J was trimmed by 10 bases and V by 6 bases; bases with no gene match: 6. CDR3 amino acids: CASRATGGLSPLHF. In DNA, the CDR3 is TGTGCCAGCAGAGCGACAGGGGGCCTCTCACCCCTCCACTTT.

Comments on this clonotype: An end of the junction differs from the germline gene, which may be a read error. V usage is TRBV4-3 and J usage is TRBJ2-1; TRBD2 matches 11 bases. Germline-derived CDR1 and CDR2 are LGHNA and YSLEER. This CDR3 is 19 amino acids long. CDR3 DNA sequence: TGCGCCAGCAGCCAAGATACTAGCGGGGGCCTTAGCTCCAACAATGAGCAGTTCTTC. This translates into CASSQDTSGGLSSNNEQFF.

V and J are TRBV12-3 or TRBV12-4 and TRBJ2-7; possibly TRBD2 for D (5 bases). This CDR3 is built from 14 residues. Trimming removed 3 bases at V and 3 bases at J, with 12 bases between. Written as DNA, the CDR3 is TGTGCCAGCAGTTTGGACTTAGGCGGCTACGAGCAGTACTTC. Its protein product is CASSLDLGGYEQYF.

Of note for this clonotype: One end of the junction fails to match germline, which may point to a read error. V and J are TRBV30 and TRBJ2-5, with D possibly being TRBD2 (6 bases). The V gene's germline CDR1 is GTSNPN and CDR2 SVGIG (reference sequence). CDR3 length equals 13 residues. The CDR3 protein is CAWTLPGVETQYF. CDR3 DNA: TGCGCCTGGACCCTACCGGGGGTAGAGACCCAGTACTTC.

The chain uses TRBV12-3 or TRBV12-4 and TRBJ2-7, with 9 nucleotides matching TRBD1. With V trimmed by 3 bases and J by 3 bases, 6 bases remained unmatched. This CDR3 has 15 amino acids. This CDR3 is CASSLSGQGNYEQYF. CDR3 DNA sequence: TGTGCCAGCAGTTTGAGTGGACAGGGGAACTACGAGCAGTACTTC.